The rows below give T cell receptor beta chains drawn from one sample of a study of blood T cell repertoires in COVID-19. Only in-frame clones appear in the TCRdb table, and some are missing; sequencing was by immunoSEQ multiplex PCR. The profile shows around 28,000 clones, about 80% of them singletons. Material for sequencing was peripheral blood. The receptor set was obtained from an older man with acute or convalescent COVID-19. The CDR3 runs from the conserved cysteine through the conserved F or W. A D gene is named only where the DNA matches it firmly. Some rows mark clone size as missing; the rest say once, few, many or name a class of expanded clone.

length: 14
D: -
V: TRBV2
size: few
J: TRBJ2-7
CDR3: CASRRAGLSYEQYF
DNA: TGTGCCAGCAGGAGGGCCGGACTCTCCTACGAGCAGTACTTC

length: 13
D: -
V: TRBV28
size: -
J: TRBJ1-4
CDR3: CASVGGAGEKLFF
DNA: TGTGCCAGTGTGGGTGGGGCTGGGGAAAAACTGTTTTTT

length: 12
D: -
V: TRBV10-3
size: -
J: TRBJ1-2
CDR3: CAILAGGSGYTF
DNA: TGTGCCATCCTCGCGGGGGGAAGTGGCTACACCTTC

length: 15
D: TRBD1
V: TRBV7-3
size: -
J: TRBJ2-7
CDR3: CASSLSTTGQYEQYF
DNA: TGTGCCAGCAGCTTATCGACGACAGGGCAATACGAGCAGTACTTC

length: 18
D: TRBD1
V: TRBV18
size: -
J: TRBJ2-6
CDR3: CASSPRTGGGSGANVLTF
DNA: TGTGCCAGCTCACCGAGGACAGGGGGCGGGTCTGGGGCCAACGTCCTGACTTTC

length: 14
D: -
V: TRBV14
size: -
J: TRBJ2-5
CDR3: CASSQDRLAETQYF
DNA: TGTGCCAGCAGCCAAGATCGCCTAGCTGAGACCCAGTACTTC

length: 16
D: TRBD1
V: TRBV4-2
size: many
J: TRBJ1-6
CDR3: CASSQAGQSYNSPLHF
DNA: TGTGCCAGCAGCCAAGCGGGACAGAGCTATAATTCACCCCTCCACTTT

length: 17
D: TRBD1
V: TRBV5-4
size: -
J: TRBJ2-6
CDR3: CASSLYRGRSGANVLTF
DNA: TGTGCCAGCAGCTTGTACAGGGGCCGGTCTGGGGCCAACGTCCTGACTTTC

length: 16
D: TRBD2
V: TRBV9
size: once
J: TRBJ2-5
CDR3: CASSVGLSGGAETQYF
DNA: TGTGCCAGCAGCGTAGGCCTTAGCGGGGGGGCTGAGACCCAGTACTTC

length: 13
D: TRBD1
V: TRBV10-3
size: -
J: TRBJ1-4
CDR3: CAISGTGSEKLFF
DNA: TGTGCCATCAGTGGGACAGGGAGTGAAAAACTGTTTTTT

length: 13
D: -
V: TRBV7-2
size: -
J: TRBJ2-1
CDR3: CASSLSLPYEQFF
DNA: TGTGCCAGCAGCTTAAGCCTGCCGTATGAGCAGTTCTTC

length: 16
D: TRBD2
V: TRBV4-1
size: once
J: TRBJ2-5
CDR3: CASSQLAGGSRETQYF
DNA: TGCGCCAGCAGCCAATTAGCGGGGGGTTCTCGAGAGACCCAGTACTTC

length: 15
D: -
V: TRBV6-2/TRBV6-3
size: -
J: TRBJ2-7
CDR3: CASSSPPSGRYEQYF
DNA: TGTGCCAGCAGTTCCCCCCCGAGCGGACGCTACGAGCAGTACTTC

length: 14
D: -
V: TRBV7-3
size: -
J: TRBJ2-7
CDR3: CASSLLQGPHEQYF
DNA: TGTGCCAGCAGCTTACTCCAGGGGCCCCACGAGCAGTACTTC

length: 14
D: TRBD2
V: TRBV9
size: once
J: TRBJ2-1
CDR3: CASSVDGLAGEQFF
DNA: TGTGCCAGCAGCGTAGATGGACTAGCAGGTGAGCAGTTCTTC

length: 16
D: -
V: TRBV7-2
size: once
J: TRBJ2-7
CDR3: CASSLVFGTLSYEQYF
DNA: TGTGCCAGCAGCTTAGTGTTCGGGACACTCTCCTACGAGCAGTACTTC

length: 16
D: -
V: TRBV6-4
size: once
J: TRBJ2-1
CDR3: CASSEAVAASYNEQFF
DNA: TGTGCCAGCAGTGAGGCGGTAGCGGCCTCCTACAATGAGCAGTTCTTC

length: 15
D: -
V: TRBV7-3
size: -
J: TRBJ2-5
CDR3: CASSLTRTQQETQYF
DNA: TGTGCCAGCAGCTTAACCAGGACTCAGCAAGAGACCCAGTACTTC

length: 15
D: TRBD1
V: TRBV7-2
size: -
J: TRBJ1-2
CDR3: CASSSRGQGAGGYTF
DNA: TGTGCCAGCAGCTCCAGGGGACAGGGTGCGGGAGGCTACACCTTC

length: 15
D: TRBD2
V: TRBV6-5
size: few
J: TRBJ2-1
CDR3: CASSTSSGSYNEQFF
DNA: TGTGCCAGCAGTACGTCTAGCGGGAGCTACAATGAGCAGTTCTTC

length: 12
D: -
V: TRBV19
size: -
J: TRBJ2-7
CDR3: CASTSGQSEQYF
DNA: TGTGCCAGTACCTCAGGACAGTCCGAGCAGTACTTC

length: 14
D: TRBD1
V: TRBV6-5
size: -
J: TRBJ1-1
CDR3: CASSYLGRDREAFF
DNA: TGTGCCAGCAGTTACTTAGGCCGGGACAGAGAAGCTTTCTTT

length: 13
D: -
V: TRBV28
size: -
J: TRBJ2-7
CDR3: CASSLPEGYEQYF
DNA: TGTGCCAGCAGCCTCCCCGAGGGCTACGAGCAGTACTTC

length: 12
D: TRBD1
V: TRBV28
size: -
J: TRBJ1-1
CDR3: CASITGQGRTFF
DNA: TGTGCCAGCATTACGGGACAGGGAAGAACTTTCTTT

length: 14
D: TRBD1
V: TRBV10-3
size: -
J: TRBJ2-7
CDR3: CAISDRDRGYEQYF
DNA: TGTGCCATCAGTGATCGGGACAGGGGGTACGAGCAGTACTTC

length: 14
D: -
V: TRBV23-1
size: -
J: TRBJ1-4
CDR3: CASSPCRGDEKLFF
DNA: TGCGCCAGCAGCCCATGCAGGGGTGATGAAAAACTGTTTTTT

length: 13
D: -
V: TRBV18
size: -
J: TRBJ2-1
CDR3: CASSPGRGNEQFF
DNA: TGTGCCAGCTCACCGGGTAGGGGCAATGAGCAGTTCTTC

length: 13
D: -
V: TRBV3-1/TRBV3-2
size: many
J: TRBJ1-5
CDR3: CASSQLGNQPQHF
DNA: TGTGCCAGCAGCCAACTCGGCAATCAGCCCCAGCATTTT

length: 16
D: TRBD2
V: TRBV11-2
size: once
J: TRBJ2-1
CDR3: CASSSGLAGGSGEQFF
DNA: TGTGCCAGCAGCTCGGGACTAGCGGGGGGGTCGGGTGAGCAGTTCTTC

length: 16
D: TRBD2
V: TRBV9
size: few
J: TRBJ2-1
CDR3: CASSASISGGYNEQFF
DNA: TGTGCCAGCAGCGCGAGTATCTCGGGGGGCTACAATGAGCAGTTCTTC

length: 18
D: -
V: TRBV7-2
size: -
J: TRBJ2-7
CDR3: CASSSQRRTVGGSYEQYF
DNA: TGTGCCAGCAGCTCCCAAAGGAGGACAGTCGGTGGCTCCTACGAGCAGTACTTC

length: 18
D: TRBD1
V: TRBV6-2/TRBV6-3
size: -
J: TRBJ2-3
CDR3: CASSYSAGQGSRRDTQYF
DNA: TGTGCCAGCAGTTACTCGGCGGGACAGGGCAGTAGAAGAGATACGCAGTATTTT

length: 11
D: -
V: TRBV4-1
size: few
J: TRBJ2-4
CDR3: CASSSTDIQYF
DNA: TGCGCCAGCAGTTCTACTGACATTCAGTACTTC

length: 13
D: -
V: TRBV4-3
size: once
J: TRBJ2-3
CDR3: CASSQESIDTQYF
DNA: TGCGCCAGCAGCCAAGAGAGTATTGATACGCAGTATTTT

length: 19
D: TRBD1
V: TRBV7-2
size: -
J: TRBJ2-5
CDR3: CASSLRAAGGRIIQETQYF
DNA: TGTGCCAGCAGCTTAAGAGCGGCAGGGGGCCGAATAATCCAAGAGACCCAGTACTTC

length: 14
D: -
V: TRBV28
size: -
J: TRBJ1-1
CDR3: CASSLGAGSTEAFF
DNA: TGTGCCAGCAGTTTGGGGGCGGGCAGCACTGAAGCTTTCTTT

length: 16
D: TRBD1
V: TRBV15
size: -
J: TRBJ1-5
CDR3: CATSRDTDRGLEPQHF
DNA: TGTGCCACCAGCAGAGATACAGACAGGGGTTTGGAGCCCCAGCATTTT

length: 15
D: -
V: TRBV9
size: -
J: TRBJ2-1
CDR3: CASSVIGEDYNEQFF
DNA: TGTGCCAGCAGCGTAATCGGGGAAGACTACAATGAGCAGTTCTTC

length: 14
D: TRBD1
V: TRBV15
size: -
J: TRBJ2-7
CDR3: CATSSKGTGGEQYF
DNA: TGTGCCACCAGCAGTAAGGGGACAGGGGGCGAGCAGTACTTC

length: 16
D: -
V: TRBV5-5
size: -
J: TRBJ2-7
CDR3: CASSQNPSGWFSEQYF
DNA: TGTGCCAGCAGCCAAAACCCGTCCGGTTGGTTTTCCGAGCAGTACTTC

length: 15
D: TRBD2
V: TRBV2
size: -
J: TRBJ2-1
CDR3: CASSQGLAGHYEQFF
DNA: TGTGCCAGCAGTCAGGGACTAGCGGGCCATTATGAGCAGTTCTTC

length: 16
D: TRBD1
V: TRBV6-2/TRBV6-3
size: -
J: TRBJ2-7
CDR3: CASSIHQTGSSYEQYF
DNA: TGTGCCAGCAGTATACACCAGACAGGGAGTAGTTACGAGCAGTACTTC

length: 18
D: -
V: TRBV7-6
size: -
J: TRBJ2-3
CDR3: CASSLVLAGSGEADTQYF
DNA: TGTGCCAGCAGCTTAGTCTTGGCGGGATCCGGGGAGGCAGATACGCAGTATTTT

length: 15
D: -
V: TRBV19
size: -
J: TRBJ1-2
CDR3: CASSIRGVGLGGYTF
DNA: TGTGCCAGTAGTATACGGGGAGTAGGACTAGGTGGCTACACCTTC

length: 13
D: -
V: TRBV19
size: -
J: TRBJ2-1
CDR3: CASSIRRGSEQFF
DNA: TGTGCCAGTAGTATAAGGAGGGGTAGTGAGCAGTTCTTC

length: 14
D: TRBD1
V: TRBV5-5
size: -
J: TRBJ1-1
CDR3: CASRLQGANTEAFF
DNA: TGTGCCAGCAGATTACAGGGGGCGAACACTGAAGCTTTCTTT

length: 15
D: -
V: TRBV15
size: -
J: TRBJ1-2
CDR3: CATSRVREGGFGYTF
DNA: TGTGCCACCAGCAGAGTCCGCGAGGGAGGATTTGGCTACACCTTC

length: 16
D: TRBD2
V: TRBV24-1
size: -
J: TRBJ2-7
CDR3: CATSDSTSGRTYEQYF
DNA: TGTGCCACCAGTGATTCGACTAGCGGGAGGACCTACGAGCAGTACTTC

length: 15
D: TRBD2
V: TRBV27
size: -
J: TRBJ2-3
CDR3: CASSPISGSTDTQYF
DNA: TGTGCCAGCAGTCCGATTAGCGGGAGCACAGATACGCAGTATTTT